This T cell receptor (beta chain) stems from a study of blood T cell repertoires in COVID-19. As for the study in general: The United States, Italy and Spain provided the acute and convalescent COVID-19 samples. PBMCs, B-cell-depleted T cells, or T cells were the source of the cDNA or gDNA that made up the material.

As originally analysed: Reference gene primers were amplified, and this amplification served to estimate nucleated cell counts. The data were produced by immunoSEQ multiplex PCR, yet TCRdb's version contains in-frame clones alone and is incomplete. V and J calls and clone size are those listed in that table; D and trimming were worked out from the DNA. This sample has 310,000 or so clones, with about 88% found just once. J lost 1 base, V lost 5 bases, and 12 bases had no gene match. The CDR3 length is 17 residues. Germline CDR1 SGHRS, CDR2 YFSETQ. The specimen sequenced was PBMCs or T cells enriched from blood (not recorded which). The TCR comes from a woman in her thirties or forties who had recovered from COVID-19. The chain combines TRBV5-1 with TRBJ1-1, with 9 bases lining up with TRBD1. The CDR3: CASSSGTGSSQNTEAFF. DNA for the CDR3: TGCGCCAGCAGTTCCGGGACAGGGTCATCCCAGAACACTGAAGCTTTCTTT.